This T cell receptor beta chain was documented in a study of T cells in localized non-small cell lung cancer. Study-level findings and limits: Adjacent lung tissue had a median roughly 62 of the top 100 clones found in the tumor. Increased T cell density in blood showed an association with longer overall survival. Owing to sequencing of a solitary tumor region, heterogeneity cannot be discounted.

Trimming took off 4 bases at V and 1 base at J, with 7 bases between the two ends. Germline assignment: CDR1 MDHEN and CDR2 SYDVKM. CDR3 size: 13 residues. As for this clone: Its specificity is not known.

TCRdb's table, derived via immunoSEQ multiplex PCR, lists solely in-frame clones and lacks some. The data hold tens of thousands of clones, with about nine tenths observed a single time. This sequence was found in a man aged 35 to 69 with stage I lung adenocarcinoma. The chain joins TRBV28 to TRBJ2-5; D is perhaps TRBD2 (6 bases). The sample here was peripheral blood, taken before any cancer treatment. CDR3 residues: CASSWGGQETQYF. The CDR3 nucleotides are TGTGCCAGCAGTTGGGGAGGCCAAGAGACCCAGTACTTC.